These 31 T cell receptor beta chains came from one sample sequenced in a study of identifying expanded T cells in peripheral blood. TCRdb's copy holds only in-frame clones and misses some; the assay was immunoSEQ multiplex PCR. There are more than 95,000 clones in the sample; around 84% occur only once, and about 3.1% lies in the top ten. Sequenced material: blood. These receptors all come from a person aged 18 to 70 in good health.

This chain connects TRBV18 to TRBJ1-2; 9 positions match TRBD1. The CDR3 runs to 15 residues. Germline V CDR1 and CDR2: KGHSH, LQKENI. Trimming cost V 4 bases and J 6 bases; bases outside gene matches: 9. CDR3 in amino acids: CASSLLNRDRDGYTF. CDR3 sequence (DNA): TGTGCCAGCTCACTACTAAACCGGGACAGGGATGGCTACACCTTC.

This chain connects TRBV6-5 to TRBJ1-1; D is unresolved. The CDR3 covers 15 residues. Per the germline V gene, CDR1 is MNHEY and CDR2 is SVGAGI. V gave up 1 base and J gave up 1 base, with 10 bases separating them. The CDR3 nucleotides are TGTGCCAGCAGTTACTTGAGCTACGGGAACACTGAAGCTTTCTTT. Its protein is CASSYLSYGNTEAFF.

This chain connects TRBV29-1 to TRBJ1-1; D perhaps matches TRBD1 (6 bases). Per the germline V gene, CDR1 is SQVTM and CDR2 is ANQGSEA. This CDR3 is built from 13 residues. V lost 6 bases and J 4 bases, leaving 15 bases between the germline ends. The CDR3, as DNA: TGCAGCGTCGCCGTCCAGGGGAGCACTGAAGCTTTCTTT. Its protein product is CSVAVQGSTEAFF. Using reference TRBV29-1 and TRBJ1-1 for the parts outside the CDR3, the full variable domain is SAVISQKPSRDICQRGTSLTIQCQVDSQVTMMFWYRQQPGQSLTLIATANQGSEATYESGFVIDKFPISRPNLTFSTLTVSNMSPEDSSIYLCSVAVQGSTEAFFGQGTRLTVV.

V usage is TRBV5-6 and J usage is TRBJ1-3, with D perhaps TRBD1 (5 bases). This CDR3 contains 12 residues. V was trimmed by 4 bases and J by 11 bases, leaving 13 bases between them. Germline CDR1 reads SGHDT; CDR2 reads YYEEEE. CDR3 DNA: TGTGCCAGCAGCGCGGGACTGGGCGCCATATATTTT. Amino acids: CASSAGLGAIYF.

The CDR3 region is CASSVAGMNTEAFF. The CDR3 DNA reads TGTGCCAGCAGCGTAGCAGGTATGAACACTGAAGCTTTCTTT. The chain uses TRBV9 and TRBJ1-1, with no clear D. V was trimmed by 0 bases and J by 0 bases, leaving 6 bases between them. The germline V gene has CDR1 SGDLS and CDR2 YYNGEE. The CDR3 contains 14 residues.

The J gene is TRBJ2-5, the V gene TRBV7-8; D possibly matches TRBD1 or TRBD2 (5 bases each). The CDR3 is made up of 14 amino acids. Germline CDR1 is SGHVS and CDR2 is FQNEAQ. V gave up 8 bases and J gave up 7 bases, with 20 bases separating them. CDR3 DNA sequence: TGTGCCAGCGACCGGGACCCCCAGGATGCGACCCAGTACTTC. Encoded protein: CASDRDPQDATQYF.

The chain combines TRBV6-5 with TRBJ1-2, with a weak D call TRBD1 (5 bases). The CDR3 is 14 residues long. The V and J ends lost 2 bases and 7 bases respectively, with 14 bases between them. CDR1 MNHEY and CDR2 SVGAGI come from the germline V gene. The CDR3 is CASSYGRVLGGYTF. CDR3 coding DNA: TGTGCCAGCAGTTACGGCAGGGTCTTAGGTGGCTACACCTTC.

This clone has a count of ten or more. CDR3 region: CASTDMGGQPQHF. The CDR3 nucleotides read TGTGCCAGTACGGATATGGGAGGTCAGCCCCAGCATTTT. The chain couples TRBV19 to TRBJ1-5; D not resolved. The CDR3 covers 13 residues. V shed 7 bases and J shed 6 bases, with 13 bases lying between them. CDR1 LNHDA and CDR2 SQIVND come from the germline V gene (reference sequence).

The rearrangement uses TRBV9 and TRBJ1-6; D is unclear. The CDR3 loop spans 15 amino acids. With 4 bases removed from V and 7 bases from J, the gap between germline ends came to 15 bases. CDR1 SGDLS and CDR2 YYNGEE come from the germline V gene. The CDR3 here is CASSPHDQRNSPLHF. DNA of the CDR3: TGTGCCAGCAGCCCCCACGACCAACGAAATTCACCCCTCCACTTT. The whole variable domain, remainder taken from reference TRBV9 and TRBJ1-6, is DSGVTQTPKHLITATGQRVTLRCSPRSGDLSVYWYQQSLDQGLQFLIQYYNGEERAKGNILERFSAQQFPDLHSELNLSSLELGDSALYFCASSPHDQRNSPLHFGNGTRLTVT.

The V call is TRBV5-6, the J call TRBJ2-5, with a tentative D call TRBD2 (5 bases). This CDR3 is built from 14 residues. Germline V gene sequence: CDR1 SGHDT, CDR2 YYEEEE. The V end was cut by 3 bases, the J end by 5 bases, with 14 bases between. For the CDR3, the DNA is TGTGCCAGCAGCTGGAGGCGGGCCAGGGAGACCCAGTACTTC. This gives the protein CASSWRRARETQYF.

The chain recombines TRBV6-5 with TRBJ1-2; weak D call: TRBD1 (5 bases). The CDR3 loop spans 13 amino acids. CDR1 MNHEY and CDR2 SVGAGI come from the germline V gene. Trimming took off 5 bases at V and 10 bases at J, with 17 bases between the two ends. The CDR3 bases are TGTGCCAGCAGTCTGTCCGGGACGCTAGTCTACACCTTC. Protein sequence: CASSLSGTLVYTF.

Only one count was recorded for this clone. For the CDR3, the DNA is TGCGCCAGCAGCCTAACAGGGTTTAGGGAAAAACTGTTTTTT. Its protein product is CASSLTGFREKLFF. This chain uses TRBV5-1 with TRBJ1-4, with a possible D match to TRBD1 (6 bases). This CDR3 is built from 14 residues. CDR1 and CDR2 from the germline V gene are SGHRS and YFSETQ. Trimming pared 4 bases from V and 8 bases from J, leaving 15 bases between.

DNA for the CDR3: TGTGCCAGCAGCTCGACTAGCCGTGCGGATACGCAGTATTTT. Amino acid sequence: CASSSTSRADTQYF. V gene TRBV7-2 combines with J gene TRBJ2-3, with 7 bases matching TRBD2. The length of the CDR3 is 14 residues. Losses at the gene ends were 4 bases for V and 6 bases for J; bases not matched to a gene: 7. Germline-derived CDR1 and CDR2 are SGHTA and FQGNSA.

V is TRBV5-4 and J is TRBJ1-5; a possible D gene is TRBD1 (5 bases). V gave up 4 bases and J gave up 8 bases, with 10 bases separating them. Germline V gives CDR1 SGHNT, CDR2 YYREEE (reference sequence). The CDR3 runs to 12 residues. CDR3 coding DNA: TGTGCCAGCAGCACTTGGGGGGAGCCCCAGCATTTT. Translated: CASSTWGEPQHF.

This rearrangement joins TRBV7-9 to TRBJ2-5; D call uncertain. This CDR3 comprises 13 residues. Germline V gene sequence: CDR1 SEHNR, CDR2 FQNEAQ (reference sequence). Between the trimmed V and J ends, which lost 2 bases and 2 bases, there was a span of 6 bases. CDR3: CASSLSGQETQYF. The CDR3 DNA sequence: TGTGCCAGCAGCTTATCAGGACAAGAGACCCAGTACTTC.

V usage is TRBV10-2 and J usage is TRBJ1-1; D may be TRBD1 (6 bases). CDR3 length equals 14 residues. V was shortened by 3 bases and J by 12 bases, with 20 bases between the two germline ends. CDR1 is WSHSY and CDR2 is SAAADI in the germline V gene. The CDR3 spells CASSDSVWKGQTFF. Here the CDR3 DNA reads TGCGCCAGCAGTGATTCGGTGTGGAAGGGACAAACTTTCTTT.

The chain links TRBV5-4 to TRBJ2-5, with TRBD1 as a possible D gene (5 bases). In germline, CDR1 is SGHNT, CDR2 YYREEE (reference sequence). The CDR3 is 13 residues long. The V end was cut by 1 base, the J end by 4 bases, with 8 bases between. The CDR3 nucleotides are TGTGCCAGCAGCTTGCAGGGTAGAGAGACCCAGTACTTC. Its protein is CASSLQGRETQYF.

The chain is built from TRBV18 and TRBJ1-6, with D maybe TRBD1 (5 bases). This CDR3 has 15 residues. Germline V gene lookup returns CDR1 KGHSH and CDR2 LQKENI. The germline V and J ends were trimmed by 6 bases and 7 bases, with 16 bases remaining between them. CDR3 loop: CASSPAGGENSPLHF. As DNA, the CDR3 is TGTGCCAGCTCCCCGGCGGGGGGTGAGAATTCACCCCTCCACTTT.

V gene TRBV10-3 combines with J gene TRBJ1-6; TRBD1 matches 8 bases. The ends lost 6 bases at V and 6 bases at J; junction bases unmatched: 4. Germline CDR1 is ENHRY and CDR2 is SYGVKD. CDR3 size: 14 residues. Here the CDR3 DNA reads TGTGCCATCAGATTAGGACAGGGTAATTCACCCCTCCACTTT. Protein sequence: CAIRLGQGNSPLHF.

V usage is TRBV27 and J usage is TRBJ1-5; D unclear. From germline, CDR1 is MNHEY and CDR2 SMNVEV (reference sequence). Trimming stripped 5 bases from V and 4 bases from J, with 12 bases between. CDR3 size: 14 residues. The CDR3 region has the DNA TGTGCCAGCAGTGGCGGGATGTTTAATCAGCCCCAGCATTTT. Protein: CASSGGMFNQPQHF.

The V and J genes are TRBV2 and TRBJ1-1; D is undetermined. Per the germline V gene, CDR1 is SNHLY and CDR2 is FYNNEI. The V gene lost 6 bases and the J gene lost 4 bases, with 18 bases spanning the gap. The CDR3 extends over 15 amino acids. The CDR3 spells CASSGLQFGPTEAFF. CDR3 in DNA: TGTGCCAGCAGCGGACTACAGTTCGGGCCCACTGAAGCTTTCTTT.

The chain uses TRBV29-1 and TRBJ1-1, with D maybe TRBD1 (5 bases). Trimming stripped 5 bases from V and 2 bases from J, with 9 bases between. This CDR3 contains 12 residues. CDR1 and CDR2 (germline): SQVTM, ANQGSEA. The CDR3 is CSVQGQNTEAFF. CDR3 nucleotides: TGCAGCGTTCAGGGTCAAAACACTGAAGCTTTCTTT.

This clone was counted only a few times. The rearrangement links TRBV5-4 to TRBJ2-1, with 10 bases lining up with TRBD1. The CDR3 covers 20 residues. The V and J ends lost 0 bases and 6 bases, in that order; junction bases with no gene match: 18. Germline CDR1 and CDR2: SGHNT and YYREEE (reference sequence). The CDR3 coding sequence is TGTGCCAGCAGCTTGGATAACCGGGACAGGGGAACAGTAATTGTCAATGAGCAGTTCTTC. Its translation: CASSLDNRDRGTVIVNEQFF.

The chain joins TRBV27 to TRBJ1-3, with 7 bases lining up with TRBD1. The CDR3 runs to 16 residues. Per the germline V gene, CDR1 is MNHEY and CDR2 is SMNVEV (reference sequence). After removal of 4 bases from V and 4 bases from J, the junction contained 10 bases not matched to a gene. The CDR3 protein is CASSSFRQGRGNTIYF. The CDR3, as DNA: TGTGCCAGCAGTTCGTTTAGACAGGGCAGAGGAAACACCATATATTTT.

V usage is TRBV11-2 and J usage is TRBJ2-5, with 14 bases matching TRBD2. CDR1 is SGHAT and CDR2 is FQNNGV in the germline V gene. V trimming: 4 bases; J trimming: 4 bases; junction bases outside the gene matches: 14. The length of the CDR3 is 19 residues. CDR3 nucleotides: TGTGCCAGCAGCTCCAGGACTAGCGGGGGGAGTAGTCGGTTAGAGACCCAGTACTTC. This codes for CASSSRTSGGSSRLETQYF.

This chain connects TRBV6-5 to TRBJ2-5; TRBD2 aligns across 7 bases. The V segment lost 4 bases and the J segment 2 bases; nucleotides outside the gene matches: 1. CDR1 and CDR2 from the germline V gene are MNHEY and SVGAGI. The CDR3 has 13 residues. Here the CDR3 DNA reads TGTGCCAGCAGTTGGGGGGGACAAGAGACCCAGTACTTC. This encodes CASSWGGQETQYF.

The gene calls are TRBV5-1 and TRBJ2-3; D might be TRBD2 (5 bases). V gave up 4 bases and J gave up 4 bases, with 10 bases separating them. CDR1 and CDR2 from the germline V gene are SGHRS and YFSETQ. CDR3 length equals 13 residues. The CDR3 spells CASSLWTADTQYF. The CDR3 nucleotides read TGCGCCAGCAGCCTATGGACTGCAGATACGCAGTATTTT.

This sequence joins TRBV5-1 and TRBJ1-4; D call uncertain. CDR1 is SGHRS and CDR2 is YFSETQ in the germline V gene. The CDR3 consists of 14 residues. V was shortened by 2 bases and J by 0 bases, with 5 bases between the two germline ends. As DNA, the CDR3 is TGCGCCAGCAGCTTAGGAGCAACTAATGAAAAACTGTTTTTT. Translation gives CASSLGATNEKLFF.

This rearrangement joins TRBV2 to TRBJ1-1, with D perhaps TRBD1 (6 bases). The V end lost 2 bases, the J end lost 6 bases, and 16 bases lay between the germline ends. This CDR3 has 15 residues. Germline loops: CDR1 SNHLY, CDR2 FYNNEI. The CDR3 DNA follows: TGTGCCAGCAGTGAACGAACAGGGAGAGATTCTGAAGCTTTCTTT. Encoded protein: CASSERTGRDSEAFF. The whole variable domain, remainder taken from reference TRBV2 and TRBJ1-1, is EPEVTQTPSHQVTQMGQEVILRCVPISNHLYFYWYRQILGQKVEFLVSFYNNEISEKSEIFDDQFSVERPDGSNFTLKIRSTKLEDSAMYFCASSERTGRDSEAFFGQGTRLTVV.

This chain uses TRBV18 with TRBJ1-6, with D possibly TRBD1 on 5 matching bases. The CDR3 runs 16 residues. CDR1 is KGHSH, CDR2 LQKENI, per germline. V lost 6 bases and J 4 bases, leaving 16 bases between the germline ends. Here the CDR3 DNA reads TGTGCCAGCTCGCGCACCTCAAGACAGTATAATTCACCCCTCCACTTT. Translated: CASSRTSRQYNSPLHF.

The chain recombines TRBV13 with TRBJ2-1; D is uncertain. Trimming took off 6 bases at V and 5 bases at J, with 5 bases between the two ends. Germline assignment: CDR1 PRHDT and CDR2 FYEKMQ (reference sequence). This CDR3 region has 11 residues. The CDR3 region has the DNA TGTGCCAGCAGTCCACACAATGAGCAGTTCTTC. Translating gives CASSPHNEQFF.